What follows are 7 T cell receptor beta chains derived from one specimen sequenced in a study of a mutant IDH1 vaccine in newly diagnosed glioma. Sequencing was performed with immunoSEQ multiplex PCR; in TCRdb, only in-frame clones are kept and a portion is missing. Of over 45,000 clones detected, about 80% appear once; the ten largest clones hold approximately 3.6%. Time point meaning: week 5, during vaccination. Each dose delivered 300 ug of mutant IDH1 20-mer peptide subcutaneously with imiquimod. The antigens these receptors bind are not known. Here the sequenced sample was PBMCs, taken from a glioma patient whose treatment included an IDH1 peptide vaccine. These receptors were collected from a man between 25 and 39 years old with glioma.

The J gene is TRBJ2-3, the V gene TRBV5-1; 10 bases are a match to TRBD1. After removal of 4 bases from V and 2 bases from J, the junction contained 4 bases not matched to a gene. Germline-derived CDR1 and CDR2 are SGHRS and YFSETQ. This CDR3 region has 15 residues. The CDR3 sequence: CASSGQGVVTDTQYF. In nucleotides, the CDR3 is TGCGCCAGCAGCGGACAGGGGGTAGTCACAGATACGCAGTATTTT.

V gene TRBV25-1 combines with J gene TRBJ2-2; D may match TRBD1 or TRBD2 (5 bases each). Trimming left V 3 bases short and J 7 bases short, with 15 bases between. CDR1 MGHDK and CDR2 SYGVNS come from the germline V gene. The CDR3 totals 15 residues. Here the CDR3 reads CASSDQGGYFGELFF. CDR3 nucleotide sequence: TGTGCCAGCAGTGACCAGGGCGGGTACTTCGGGGAGCTGTTTTTT. The full variable domain, rest sourced from reference TRBV25-1 and TRBJ2-2, is EADIYQTPRYLVIGTGKKITLECSQTMGHDKMYWYQQDPGMELHLIHYSYGVNSTEKGDLSSESTVSRIRTEHFPLTLESARPSHTSQYLCASSDQGGYFGELFFGEGSRLTVL.

This chain connects TRBV30 to TRBJ1-2, with D perhaps matching TRBD1 (5 bases). In germline, CDR1 is GTSNPN, CDR2 SVGIG (reference sequence). This CDR3 region has 15 residues. The V end was cut by 6 bases, the J end by 2 bases, with 19 bases between. CDR3 sequence: CACRCEGPGNYGYTF. DNA for the CDR3: TGTGCCTGCCGTTGTGAGGGACCGGGAAACTATGGCTACACCTTC.

The genes are TRBV7-6 and TRBJ2-1; 13 bases align to TRBD2. V lost 5 bases and J lost 8; bases outside the gene matches: 9. Germline V gene data show CDR1 as SGHVS and CDR2 as FNYEAQ. The CDR3 spans 16 residues. CDR3 nucleotides: TGTGCCAGCAGCCCGGGGACTAGCGGGGAGGGTCATGAGCAGTTCTTC. Protein sequence: CASSPGTSGEGHEQFF.

V gene TRBV14 combines with J gene TRBJ1-2; 7 bases are shared with TRBD1. Germline V gene sequence: CDR1 SGHDN, CDR2 FVKESK. The V gene end was trimmed by 0 bases and the J gene end by 4 bases; junction bases not matched to a gene: 11. The CDR3 has 17 residues. The DNA of the CDR3 is TGTGCCAGCAGCCAAGAGAGGTGGAGGGGGCGAATCTATGGCTACACCTTC. Its translation: CASSQERWRGRIYGYTF.

The rearrangement joins TRBV5-4 to TRBJ1-1, with D possibly matching TRBD1 (6 bases). Looked up from germline, CDR1 is SGHNT and CDR2 is YYREEE (reference sequence). The CDR3 sequence is 15 residues long. V was cut by 7 bases and J by 0 bases, with 16 bases left in between. CDR3 bases: TGTGCCAGCCTAGTCGGGGGCGACGTGAACACTGAAGCTTTCTTT. Protein product: CASLVGGDVNTEAFF.

The chain has TRBV11-2 and TRBJ1-2, with 8 bases lining up with TRBD1. J was trimmed by 4 bases and V by 6 bases; bases with no gene match: 10. CDR3 size: 15 residues. Germline CDR1 SGHAT, CDR2 FQNNGV. CDR3 residues: CASRSWTGIIYGYTF. Written as DNA, the CDR3 is TGTGCCAGCAGAAGTTGGACAGGGATTATCTATGGCTACACCTTC.